One sample yielded the 9 T cell receptor beta chains listed below, sequenced in a study of T cell repertoires in cytomegalovirus infection. TCRdb used MiXCR to reprocess the reads, holding one entry per CDR3 protein. This sample carries around 630,000 distinct CDR3 sequences, 24% of them seen once, and the ten largest clones take roughly 8%. Source material: CD8+ T cells from PBMCs. The receptors here all came from a human donor in good health (CMV status not recorded). Some clones in this sample may be carry-over from other donors' samples.

This rearrangement joins TRBV7-9 to TRBJ1-2; TRBD1 aligns across 9 bases. The CDR3 has 13 amino acids. Germline V gives CDR1 SEHNR, CDR2 FQNEAQ (reference sequence). V shed 6 bases and J 8 bases; nucleotides not matched to a gene: 7. CDR3 loop: CASRKGQGTGYTF. In DNA, the CDR3 is TGTGCCAGCAGAAAAGGACAGGGGACCGGCTACACCTTC. Supplemented by reference TRBV7-9 and TRBJ1-2, the full variable domain reads DTGVSQNPRHKITKRGQNVTFRCDPISEHNRLYWYRQTLGQGPEFLTYFQNEAQLEKSRLLSDRFSAERPKGSFSTLEIQRTEQGDSAMYLCASRKGQGTGYTFGSGTRLTVV.

This clonotype was picked up a small number of times. The J gene is TRBJ1-6, the V gene TRBV20-1; 7 nucleotides align to TRBD1. The CDR3 is 15 residues long. Per germline, CDR1 DFQATT and CDR2 SNEGSKA (reference sequence). After removal of 0 bases from V and 9 bases from J, the junction contained 8 bases not matched to a gene. CDR3: CSARDYTGAGSPLHF. The CDR3 DNA reads as TGCAGTGCTAGAGATTACACAGGGGCCGGTTCACCCCTCCACTTT.

This clonotype was seen a handful of times. This chain joins TRBV28 and TRBJ2-1, with D perhaps TRBD2 (6 bases). V lost 6 bases and J 0 bases, leaving 15 bases between the germline ends. The CDR3 contains 16 residues. Germline V gene sequence: CDR1 MDHEN, CDR2 SYDVKM. CDR3 nucleotides: TGTGCCAGCAGGGGAGGACCGGGGAGCTCCTACAATGAGCAGTTCTTC. Protein product: CASRGGPGSSYNEQFF.

The chain employs TRBV6-1 and TRBJ1-1; D possibly corresponds to TRBD1 (5 bases). Germline V CDR1 and CDR2: MNHNS, SASEGT. The CDR3 runs 14 residues. Trimming removed 8 bases from V and 3 bases from J, with 16 bases in between. The CDR3: CASLGRDDYTEAFF. Here the CDR3 DNA reads TGTGCCAGCTTGGGACGGGACGACTACACTGAAGCTTTCTTT.

V gene TRBV24-1 combines with J gene TRBJ1-2; no clear D. Looked up from germline, CDR1 is KGHDR and CDR2 is SFDVKD. This CDR3 is built from 13 residues. V was pared by 5 bases and J by 8 bases, with 14 bases between. The CDR3, as DNA: TGTGCCACCAGTGCAACGAGGGATGGAGGCTACACCTTC. It translates to CATSATRDGGYTF.

In its sample, this clonotype was seen many times. The genes are TRBV7-9 and TRBJ2-3, with a tentative D call TRBD2 (5 bases). V dropped 6 bases and J dropped 2 bases, with 15 bases sitting between them. This CDR3 is built from 15 residues. Germline lookup yields CDR1 SEHNR and CDR2 FQNEAQ (reference sequence). The CDR3 DNA sequence: TGTGCCAGCAGTCCAAAAACCGGGATCACAGATACGCAGTATTTT. The encoded protein is CASSPKTGITDTQYF.

The chain has TRBV6-2 or TRBV6-3 and TRBJ2-1; D remains ambiguous. Germline loops: CDR1 MNHEY, CDR2 SVGEGT. CDR3 size: 16 residues. Trimming left V 4 bases short and J 5 bases short, with 18 bases between. The CDR3 sequence: CASSSPDYLAHNEQFF. The CDR3, as DNA: TGTGCCAGCAGTTCTCCGGATTACCTTGCCCACAATGAGCAGTTCTTC.

In its sample, this clonotype was seen a few times. The rearrangement joins TRBV12-3 or TRBV12-4 to TRBJ2-5; no clear D. V lost 4 bases, J lost 1 base, and 7 bases lay in between. CDR3 size: 13 residues. The CDR3 DNA sequence: TGTGCCAGCAGTTCCCGGATCCAAGAGACCCAGTACTTC. Protein: CASSSRIQETQYF.

The chain recombines TRBV7-9 with TRBJ2-7, with D perhaps matching TRBD1 (6 bases). Trimming pared 6 bases from V and 0 bases from J, leaving 15 bases between. CDR3 length: 15 amino acids. CDR1 and CDR2 from the germline V gene are SEHNR and FQNEAQ (reference sequence). The CDR3 nucleotides read TGTGCCAGCAGTTCTCCCCGGGACAACTCCTACGAGCAGTACTTC. Residues: CASSSPRDNSYEQYF.